This passage covers 29 T cell receptor beta chains from one sample sequenced in a study of control samples from healthy donors and cancer patients. The method was immunoSEQ multiplex PCR; TCRdb's version includes in-frame clones alone and lacks a portion of them. The sample lists about 59,000 clones, roughly 90% occurring once. The material sequenced was PBMCs. These receptors originate from a man aged 40-49 years with colorectal cancer.

Turning to this clone: The identical CDR3 is also encoded by other nucleotide sequences in the sample. The chain joins TRBV5-4 to TRBJ2-5; TRBD2 agrees at 7 bases. The CDR3 length is 15 residues. Trimming cost V 0 bases and J 2 bases; bases outside gene matches: 4. Germline CDR1 reads SGHNT; CDR2 reads YYREEE (reference sequence). The CDR3 region has the DNA TGTGCCAGCAGCTTGGGTGGGGGGGGGCAAGAGACCCAGTACTTC. It yields the protein CASSLGGGGQETQYF.

V is TRBV10-1 and J is TRBJ2-2; D unresolved. Trimming stripped 3 bases from V and 0 bases from J, with 8 bases between. This CDR3 has 15 amino acids. Per the germline V gene, CDR1 is WNHNN and CDR2 is SYGVQD (reference sequence). For the CDR3, the DNA is TGCGCCAGCAGTGAACGGAGATCGAACACCGGGGAGCTGTTTTTT. Its translation: CASSERRSNTGELFF.

This chain links TRBV30 with TRBJ1-4, with D perhaps matching TRBD1 (6 bases). The germline V gene has CDR1 GTSNPN and CDR2 SVGIG (reference sequence). This CDR3 has 12 residues. Trimming removed 6 bases from V and 7 bases from J, with 12 bases in between. CDR3 bases: TGTGCCTGTCAGGGGAGAGCTGAAAAACTGTTTTTT. Protein product: CACQGRAEKLFF.

This clone is a singleton in its sample. This chain joins TRBV5-1 and TRBJ2-5, with a weak D call TRBD2 (6 bases). V lost 1 base and J lost 5, with 6 bases in between. Germline V CDR1 and CDR2: SGHRS, YFSETQ. The CDR3 loop spans 12 amino acids. The CDR3 coding sequence is TGCGCCAGCAGCTTGCGGGGGGAGACCCAGTACTTC. Its protein product is CASSLRGETQYF.

This chain connects TRBV2 to TRBJ2-1; D gene uncertain. Trimming cost V 4 bases and J 7 bases, with 5 bases left between them. The CDR3 extends over 11 amino acids. Per germline, CDR1 SNHLY and CDR2 FYNNEI. CDR3 region: CASSVGNEQFF. CDR3 DNA: TGTGCCAGCAGTGTGGGAAATGAGCAGTTCTTC.

This chain uses TRBV6-6 with TRBJ2-6, with TRBD2 matching 7 bases. V shed 8 bases, J shed 4 bases, and the junction held 8 bases outside the gene matches. The CDR3 consists of 15 residues. CDR1 MNHNY and CDR2 SVGAGI come from the germline V gene (reference sequence). Written as DNA, the CDR3 is TGTGCCAGCGGAAAGGGAGGGACGGGGGCCAACGTCCTGACTTTC. Translating it yields CASGKGGTGANVLTF.

The chain recombines TRBV27 with TRBJ2-5, with D perhaps matching TRBD1 or TRBD2 (5 bases each). Germline values: CDR1 MNHEY, CDR2 SMNVEV (reference sequence). With 3 bases removed from V and 4 bases from J, the gap between germline ends came to 24 bases. The CDR3 extends over 18 amino acids. The CDR3 nucleotides are TGTGCCAGCAGTTTTAGAGGGGCCCAAGGTCATAAGCGAGAGACCCAGTACTTC. It is translated as CASSFRGAQGHKRETQYF.

V and J are TRBV9 and TRBJ1-3, with D perhaps matching TRBD1 (5 bases). This CDR3 has 15 amino acids. Per the germline V gene, CDR1 is SGDLS and CDR2 is YYNGEE. Between the trimmed V and J ends, which lost 0 bases and 0 bases, there was a span of 7 bases. CDR3 in DNA: TGTGCCAGCAGCGTAGCAGGACACTCTGGAAACACCATATATTTT. Translation: CASSVAGHSGNTIYF.

The rearrangement uses TRBV7-8 and TRBJ2-5; possible D gene TRBD1, 6 bases. The CDR3 totals 16 residues. Per germline, CDR1 SGHVS and CDR2 FQNEAQ. Deletions cut 4 bases from V and 4 bases from J, with 19 bases between. As DNA, the CDR3 is TGTGCCAGCAGCTGGAAACAGGGCTCTGGGGGAGAGACCCAGTACTTC. Its protein is CASSWKQGSGGETQYF.

The rearrangement joins TRBV19 to TRBJ1-6, with D unresolved. Trimming took 7 bases from V and 2 from J, leaving 9 bases between them. The CDR3 totals 14 residues. Germline V gives CDR1 LNHDA, CDR2 SQIVND (reference sequence). The CDR3 DNA reads as TGTGCCAGTAACGTGGGCGCCTATAATTCACCCCTCCACTTT. Translation: CASNVGAYNSPLHF.

The chain uses TRBV9 and TRBJ2-7; possible D gene TRBD1, 5 bases. V lost 3 bases and J lost 3, with 16 bases in between. CDR3 length: 15 amino acids. Germline V lookup: CDR1 SGDLS, CDR2 YYNGEE. The CDR3, as DNA: TGTGCCAGCAGCGAGGCCCCTGACAGCTTCTACGAGCAGTACTTC. It translates to CASSEAPDSFYEQYF.

The chain carries TRBV12-5 and TRBJ2-1, with D maybe TRBD2 (6 bases). Germline V gene lookup returns CDR1 LGHNT and CDR2 FRNRAP. V dropped 6 bases and J dropped 0 bases, with 9 bases sitting between them. The CDR3 is made up of 14 amino acids. In DNA, the CDR3 is TGTGCTAGTGGCGCCGGGAGCTCCTACAATGAGCAGTTCTTC. Protein sequence: CASGAGSSYNEQFF.

As concerns this clone: A read error may produce the germline difference seen at one junction end. The V and J genes are TRBV6-5 and TRBJ2-7; D not certain. CDR1 MNHEY and CDR2 SVGAGI come from the germline V gene. The CDR3 contains 13 residues. The CDR3 DNA is TGTGCCAGCAGTTACTCGAGTACGGGCCGCGCGGACTTC. It yields the protein CASSYSSTGRADF.

This sequence joins TRBV2 and TRBJ1-2; D is unclear. Germline V gene sequence: CDR1 SNHLY, CDR2 FYNNEI. This CDR3 has 14 residues. The V end was cut by 5 bases, the J end by 4 bases, with 14 bases between. The CDR3 DNA follows: TGTGCCAGCAGTAAAAGGGAGGGAGCCTATGGCTACACCTTC. Its protein product is CASSKREGAYGYTF.

CDR3 coding DNA: TGTGCCAGCAGCGCCGGGACAGGGTTTCAAGAGACCCAGTACTTC. This codes for CASSAGTGFQETQYF. The chain couples TRBV5-6 to TRBJ2-5; 9 bases are shared with TRBD1. CDR1 and CDR2 from the germline V gene are SGHDT and YYEEEE. J gave up 2 bases and V 4 bases, and 6 bases lay outside the gene matches. The CDR3 has 15 amino acids. The variable domain in full, completed from reference TRBV5-6 and TRBJ2-5, reads DAGVTQSPTHLIKTRGQQVTLRCSPKSGHDTVSWYQQALGQGPQFIFQYYEEEERQRGNFPDRFSGHQFPNYSSELNVNALLLGDSALYLCASSAGTGFQETQYFGPGTRLLVL.

This chain uses TRBV6-5 with TRBJ2-1; the match to TRBD2 covers 7 bases. J gave up 10 bases and V 6 bases, and 9 bases lay outside the gene matches. Germline V CDR1 and CDR2: MNHEY, SVGAGI. This CDR3 has 13 residues. CDR3 coding DNA: TGTGCCAGCAGCCGGGGGGAGGGGCAAGAGCAGTTCTTC. As protein: CASSRGEGQEQFF.

The V call is TRBV2, the J call TRBJ1-4; tentative D call: TRBD1 (5 bases). V was cut by 8 bases and J by 8 bases, with 18 bases left in between. Germline V gene lookup returns CDR1 SNHLY and CDR2 FYNNEI. The CDR3 sequence is 14 residues long. The CDR3 bases are TGTGCCAGCGGGGGAGGAGGATTGGGGGAAAAACTGTTTTTT. Its translation is CASGGGGLGEKLFF.

The chain combines TRBV2 with TRBJ1-5; 7 bases fit TRBD1. Germline values: CDR1 SNHLY, CDR2 FYNNEI. Unmatched junction bases numbered 5, after V lost 5 bases and J lost 1 base. This CDR3 comprises 15 residues. Here the CDR3 reads CASSNNRGSNQPQHF. The CDR3 region has the DNA TGTGCCAGCAGTAATAACAGGGGAAGCAATCAGCCCCAGCATTTT.

This CDR3 reads CASTLPNLAGGADTQYF. The CDR3 DNA follows: TGCGCCAGCACACTACCGAACCTAGCGGGGGGGGCAGATACGCAGTATTTT. The rearrangement joins TRBV5-1 to TRBJ2-3; 12 bases fit TRBD2. V lost 6 bases to trimming and J lost 4 bases; unmatched junction nucleotides: 12. This CDR3 is 17 amino acids long. Germline CDR1 is SGHRS and CDR2 is YFSETQ.

V is TRBV10-1 and J is TRBJ2-1; 7 bases agree with TRBD2. The germline V gene encodes CDR1 WNHNN and CDR2 SYGVQD (reference sequence). The CDR3 has 16 residues. J gave up 8 bases and V 1 base, and 11 bases lay outside the gene matches. CDR3 protein: CASSEWTFGGIDEQFF. CDR3 coding DNA: TGCGCCAGCAGTGAGTGGACTTTCGGGGGGATCGATGAGCAGTTCTTC.

The rearrangement links TRBV4-2 to TRBJ1-2; TRBD1 might be the D (5 bases). Trimming cost V 0 bases and J 8 bases, with 19 bases left between them. CDR3 size: 16 residues. From germline, CDR1 is LGHNA and CDR2 YNFKEQ. CDR3 bases: TGTGCCAGCAGCCAAGATTCAGAAGGGGAGGCAGGAGGCTACACCTTC. Amino acid sequence: CASSQDSEGEAGGYTF.

V usage is TRBV24-1 and J usage is TRBJ2-7; the D gene is possibly TRBD2 (5 bases). V was pared by 5 bases and J by 5 bases, with 12 bases between. The CDR3 is made up of 13 amino acids. CDR1 is KGHDR, CDR2 SFDVKD, per germline. The CDR3 nucleotides are TGTGCCACCAGTGGGACTCCTAGAAACGAGCAGTACTTC. This gives the protein CATSGTPRNEQYF.

This rearrangement joins TRBV21-1 to TRBJ1-3. TRBV21-1 is assigned pseudogene status. The CDR3 spans 16 residues. In nucleotides, the CDR3 is TGTGCCAGCAGCAAAGGGGGGAGGACGGCTGGAAACACCATATATTTT. Translated, it gives CASSKGGRTAGNTIYF.

The chain recombines TRBV18 with TRBJ1-2; a possible D gene is TRBD1 (6 bases). The CDR3 runs to 15 residues. The germline gives CDR1 KGHSH, CDR2 LQKENI. V shed 1 base and J shed 2 bases, with 11 bases lying between them. This CDR3 is CASSPREGVNYGYTF. The CDR3 DNA sequence: TGTGCCAGCTCACCACGGGAGGGGGTGAACTATGGCTACACCTTC. The full variable domain, completed using reference TRBV18 and TRBJ1-2, is NAGVMQNPRHLVRRRGQEARLRCSPMKGHSHVYWYRQLPEEGLKFMVYLQKENIIDESGMPKERFSAEFPKEGPSILRIQQVVRGDSAAYFCASSPREGVNYGYTFGSGTRLTVV.

The chain couples TRBV11-2 to TRBJ2-7; 10 bases map to TRBD1. This CDR3 is 15 amino acids long. In germline, CDR1 is SGHAT, CDR2 FQNNGV. J lost 6 bases, V lost 1 base, and 6 bases had no gene match. DNA of the CDR3: TGTGCCAGCAGCTTAGGGGGACAGGGGATTACCGAGCAGTACTTC. Its translation: CASSLGGQGITEQYF.

This chain joins TRBV18 and TRBJ2-2; 14 bases match TRBD2. The CDR3 covers 17 residues. V trimming: 0 bases; J trimming: 5 bases; junction bases outside the gene matches: 2. Germline CDR1 and CDR2: KGHSH and LQKENI. CDR3 in amino acids: CASSPPWTSGGTGELFF. The CDR3, as DNA: TGTGCCAGCTCACCACCCTGGACTAGCGGGGGGACCGGGGAGCTGTTTTTT.

The chain uses TRBV29-1 and TRBJ2-3; TRBD2 agrees at 12 bases. The CDR3 consists of 17 residues. Germline V gene sequence: CDR1 SQVTM, CDR2 ANQGSEA. Trimming removed 3 bases from V and 1 base from J; junction bases left unmatched: 8. The CDR3 DNA sequence: TGCAGCGTTGACGGGCTAGCGGGGGGGTTGGGCACAGATACGCAGTATTTT. Translated: CSVDGLAGGLGTDTQYF.

In its sample, this clone was seen once. The CDR3 spells CASSNKYHRDRDGYTF. CDR3 bases: TGTGCCAGCAGCAACAAGTACCACCGGGACAGGGATGGCTACACCTTC. This chain connects TRBV13 to TRBJ1-2, with TRBD1 identical over 9 bases. In germline, CDR1 is PRHDT, CDR2 FYEKMQ (reference sequence). With 5 bases clipped from V and 6 bases from J, the junction kept 13 bases outside the gene matches. The CDR3 totals 16 residues. The full variable domain, in which reference TRBV13 and TRBJ1-2 provide the parts outside the CDR3, is AAGVIQSPRHLIKEKRETATLKCYPIPRHDTVYWYQQGPGQDPQFLISFYEKMQSDKGSIPDRFSAQQFSDYHSELNMSSLELGDSALYFCASSNKYHRDRDGYTFGSGTRLTVV.

The V gene is TRBV5-6, the J gene TRBJ1-4; possible D gene TRBD1, 5 bases. CDR3 length: 15 amino acids. CDR1 and CDR2 from the germline V gene are SGHDT and YYEEEE. Trimming took 1 base from V and 6 from J, leaving 13 bases between them. The CDR3 DNA sequence: TGTGCCAGCAGCTTGTGGGGGGTCGTGGATGAAAAACTGTTTTTT. It encodes CASSLWGVVDEKLFF.